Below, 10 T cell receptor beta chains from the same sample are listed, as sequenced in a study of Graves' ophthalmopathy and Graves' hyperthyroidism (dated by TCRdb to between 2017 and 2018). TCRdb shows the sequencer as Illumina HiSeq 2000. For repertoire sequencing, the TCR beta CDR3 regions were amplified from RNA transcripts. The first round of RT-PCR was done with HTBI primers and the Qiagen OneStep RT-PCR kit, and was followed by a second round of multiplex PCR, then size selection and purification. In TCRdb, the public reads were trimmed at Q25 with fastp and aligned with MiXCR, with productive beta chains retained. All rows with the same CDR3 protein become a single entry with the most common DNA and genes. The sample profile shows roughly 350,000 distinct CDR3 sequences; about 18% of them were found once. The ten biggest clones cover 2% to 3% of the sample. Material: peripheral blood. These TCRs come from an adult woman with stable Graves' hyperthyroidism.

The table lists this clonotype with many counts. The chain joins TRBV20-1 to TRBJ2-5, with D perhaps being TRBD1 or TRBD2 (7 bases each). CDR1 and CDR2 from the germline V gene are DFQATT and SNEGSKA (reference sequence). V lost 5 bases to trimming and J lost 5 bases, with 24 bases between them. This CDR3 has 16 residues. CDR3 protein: CSAQIPASGRGETQYF. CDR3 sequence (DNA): TGCAGTGCTCAAATTCCCGCTAGCGGCAGGGGGGAGACCCAGTACTTC.

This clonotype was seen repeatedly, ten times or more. CDR3 in amino acids: CASSFGAAGGPIHEQYF. CDR3 DNA sequence: TGTGCCAGCAGTTTTGGGGCAGCGGGAGGACCGATTCACGAGCAGTACTTC. The V and J genes are TRBV12-3 or TRBV12-4 and TRBJ2-7; 9 nucleotides agree with TRBD2. V gave up 3 bases and J gave up 5 bases; unmatched junction bases: 14. The CDR3 totals 17 residues.

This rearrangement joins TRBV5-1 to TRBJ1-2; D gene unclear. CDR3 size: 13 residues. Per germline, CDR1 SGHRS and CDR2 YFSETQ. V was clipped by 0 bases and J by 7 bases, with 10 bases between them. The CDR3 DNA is TGCGCCAGCAGCTTGGTTGGGTTGAGTGGCTACACCTTC. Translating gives CASSLVGLSGYTF. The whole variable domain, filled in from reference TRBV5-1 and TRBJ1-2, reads KAGVTQTPRYLIKTRGQQVTLSCSPISGHRSVSWYQQTPGQGLQFLFEYFSETQRNKGNFPGRFSGRQFSNSRSEMNVSTLELGDSALYLCASSLVGLSGYTFGSGTRLTVV.

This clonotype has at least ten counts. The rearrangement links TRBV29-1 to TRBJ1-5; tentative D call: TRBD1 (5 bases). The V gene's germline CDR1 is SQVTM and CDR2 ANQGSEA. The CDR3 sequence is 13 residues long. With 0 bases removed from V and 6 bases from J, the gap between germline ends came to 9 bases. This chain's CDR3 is CSVEEGGGQPQHF. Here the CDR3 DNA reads TGCAGCGTTGAAGAGGGGGGAGGTCAGCCCCAGCATTTT.

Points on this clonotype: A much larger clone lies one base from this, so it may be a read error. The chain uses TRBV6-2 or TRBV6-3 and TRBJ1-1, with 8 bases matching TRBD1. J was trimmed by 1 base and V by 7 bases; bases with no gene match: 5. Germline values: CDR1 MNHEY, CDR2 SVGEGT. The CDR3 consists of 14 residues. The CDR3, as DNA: TGTGCCAGCACCCTGACAGGGGAGAACACTGAAGCTTTCTTT. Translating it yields CASTLTGENTEAFF.

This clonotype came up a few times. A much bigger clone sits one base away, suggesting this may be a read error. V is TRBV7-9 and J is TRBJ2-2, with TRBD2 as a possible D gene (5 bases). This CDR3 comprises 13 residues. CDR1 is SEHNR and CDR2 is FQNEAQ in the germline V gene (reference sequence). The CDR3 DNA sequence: TGTGCCAGCAGCTCACAGCTGGCCGGGGAGCTGTGTTTT. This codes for CASSSQLAGELCF.

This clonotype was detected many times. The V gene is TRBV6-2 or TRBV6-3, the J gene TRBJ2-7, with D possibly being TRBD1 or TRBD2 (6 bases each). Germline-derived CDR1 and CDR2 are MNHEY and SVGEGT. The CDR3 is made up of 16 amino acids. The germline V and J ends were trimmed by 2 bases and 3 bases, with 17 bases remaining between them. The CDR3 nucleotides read TGTGCCAGCAGTTACGGCTTGGCGGGACACAACTACGAGCAGTACTTC. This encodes CASSYGLAGHNYEQYF.

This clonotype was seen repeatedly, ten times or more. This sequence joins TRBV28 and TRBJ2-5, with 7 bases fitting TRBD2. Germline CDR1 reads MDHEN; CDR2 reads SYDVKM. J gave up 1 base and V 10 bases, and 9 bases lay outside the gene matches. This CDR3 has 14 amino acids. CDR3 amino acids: CATGLGGSQETQYF. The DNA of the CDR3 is TGTGCCACTGGATTGGGAGGGTCCCAAGAGACCCAGTACTTC.

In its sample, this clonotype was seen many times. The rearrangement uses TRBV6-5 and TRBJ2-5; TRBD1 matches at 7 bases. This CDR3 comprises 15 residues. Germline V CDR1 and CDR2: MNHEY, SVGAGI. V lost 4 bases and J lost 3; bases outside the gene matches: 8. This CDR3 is CASSWDSRAKETQYF. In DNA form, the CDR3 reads TGTGCCAGCAGTTGGGACAGCAGAGCAAAAGAGACCCAGTACTTC.

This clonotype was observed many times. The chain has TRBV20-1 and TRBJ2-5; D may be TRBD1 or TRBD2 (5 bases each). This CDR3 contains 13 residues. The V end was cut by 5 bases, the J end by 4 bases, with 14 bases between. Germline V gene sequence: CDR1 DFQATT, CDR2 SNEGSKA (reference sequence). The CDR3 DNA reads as TGCAGTGCTCTTACCGGGGCGGTAGAGACCCAGTACTTC. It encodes CSALTGAVETQYF.